The present T cell receptor (beta chain) was sequenced within a study of control samples from healthy donors and cancer patients. Using immunoSEQ multiplex PCR, the repertoire was profiled, and TCRdb retains in-frame clones only, with some absent. Here the sample spans approximately 97,000 clones, more than 90% being singletons. Germline CDR1 LGHDT, CDR2 YNNKEL (reference sequence). CDR3 length: 15 amino acids. V lost 4 bases, J lost 1 base, and 6 bases stayed unmatched. The gene calls are TRBV3-1 (or the pseudogene TRBV3-2) and TRBJ2-7; TRBD1 matches 8 bases. The source of this sequence is a human donor in good health. The donor label of this sample is uncertain. Sequencing used blood. CDR3 sequence reads: CASSLQGQGSYEQYF. DNA of the CDR3: TGTGCCAGCAGCCTACAAGGACAGGGATCCTACGAGCAGTACTTC.